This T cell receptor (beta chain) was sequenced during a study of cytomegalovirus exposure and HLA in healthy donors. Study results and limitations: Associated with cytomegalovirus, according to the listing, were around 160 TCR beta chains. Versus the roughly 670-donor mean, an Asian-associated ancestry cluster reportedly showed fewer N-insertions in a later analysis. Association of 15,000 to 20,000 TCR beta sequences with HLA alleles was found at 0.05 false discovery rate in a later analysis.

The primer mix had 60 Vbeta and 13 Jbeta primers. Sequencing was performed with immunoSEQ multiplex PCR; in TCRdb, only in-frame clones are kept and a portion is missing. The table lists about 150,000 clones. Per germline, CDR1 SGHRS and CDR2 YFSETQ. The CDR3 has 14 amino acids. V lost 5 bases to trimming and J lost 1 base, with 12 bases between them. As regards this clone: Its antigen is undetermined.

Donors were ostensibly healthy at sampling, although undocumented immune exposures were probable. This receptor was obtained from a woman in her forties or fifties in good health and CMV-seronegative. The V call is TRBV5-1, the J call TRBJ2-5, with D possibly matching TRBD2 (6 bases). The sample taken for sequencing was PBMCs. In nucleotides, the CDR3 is TGCGCCAGCAGTTTAAGCGGGCCCCAAGAGACCCAGTACTTC. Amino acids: CASSLSGPQETQYF. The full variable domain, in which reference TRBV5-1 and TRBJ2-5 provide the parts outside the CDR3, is KAGVTQTPRYLIKTRGQQVTLSCSPISGHRSVSWYQQTPGQGLQFLFEYFSETQRNKGNFPGRFSGRQFSNSRSEMNVSTLELGDSALYLCASSLSGPQETQYFGPGTRLLVL.